The 20 T cell receptor beta chains in this list originate from one sample, sequenced in a study of shared clonotypes between healthy human individuals. Measured with immunoSEQ multiplex PCR; TCRdb has only the in-frame clones, and not every one. The profile shows roughly 1,000,000 clones, around 78% of them singletons. Sequencing was done on a sample of memory CD4+ T cells from PBMCs. Noted subset: CD45RA-negative fraction. The receptors shown here come from a man younger than 35 in good health. Some clones in this sample may be carry-over from other donors' samples.

The chain links TRBV5-1 to TRBJ2-1, with TRBD1 identical over 7 bases. CDR3 length: 15 amino acids. Per germline, CDR1 SGHRS and CDR2 YFSETQ. V was pared by 4 bases and J by 0 bases, with 4 bases of the junction left unmatched. The CDR3 nucleotides read TGCGCCAGCAGCGGGGGACAGAACTCCTACAATGAGCAGTTCTTC. Translation gives CASSGGQNSYNEQFF.

This clone was seen a single time. The chain has TRBV5-1 and TRBJ2-1; 7 bases line up with TRBD2. Trimming removed 4 bases from V and 7 bases from J; junction bases left unmatched: 11. The CDR3 loop spans 15 amino acids. CDR1 SGHRS and CDR2 YFSETQ come from the germline V gene. The CDR3, as DNA: TGCGCCAGCAGCGGGAGCGGGACCCCAAAAAATGAGCAGTTCTTC. Residues: CASSGSGTPKNEQFF. The variable domain in full, completed from reference TRBV5-1 and TRBJ2-1, reads KAGVTQTPRYLIKTRGQQVTLSCSPISGHRSVSWYQQTPGQGLQFLFEYFSETQRNKGNFPGRFSGRQFSNSRSEMNVSTLELGDSALYLCASSGSGTPKNEQFFGPGTRLTVL.

CDR3 region: CASSRPGQGLRTGELFF. The DNA of the CDR3 is TGTGCCAGCAGCCGTCCGGGACAGGGATTGAGAACCGGGGAGCTGTTTTTT. This chain connects TRBV28 to TRBJ2-2, with 9 nucleotides matching TRBD1. Germline V gene sequence: CDR1 MDHEN, CDR2 SYDVKM. The trim removed 6 bases at V and 5 bases at J, leaving 13 bases unmatched. This CDR3 is built from 17 residues.

J is TRBJ2-3 and V is TRBV5-6; D is unclear. Between the trimmed V and J ends, which lost 3 bases and 3 bases, there was a span of 11 bases. Looked up from germline, CDR1 is SGHDT and CDR2 is YYEEEE. CDR3 length: 14 amino acids. CDR3 loop: CASSSDRWTDTQYF. CDR3 sequence (DNA): TGTGCCAGCAGCTCGGACCGCTGGACAGATACGCAGTATTTT.

The CDR3 protein is CASSPFSNTPTGGNTIYF. CDR3 DNA: TGTGCCAGCTCACCATTCTCTAACACTCCGACAGGTGGAAACACCATATATTTT. The chain is built from TRBV18 and TRBJ1-3, with a tentative D call TRBD1 (6 bases). V was clipped by 2 bases and J by 3 bases, with 20 bases between them. CDR1 and CDR2 (germline): KGHSH, LQKENI. The CDR3 extends over 18 amino acids. Using reference TRBV18 and TRBJ1-3 for the parts outside the CDR3, the full variable domain is NAGVMQNPRHLVRRRGQEARLRCSPMKGHSHVYWYRQLPEEGLKFMVYLQKENIIDESGMPKERFSAEFPKEGPSILRIQQVVRGDSAAYFCASSPFSNTPTGGNTIYFGEGSWLTVV.

The rearrangement uses TRBV28 and TRBJ1-2; TRBD1 might be the D (5 bases). Trimming took off 2 bases at V and 7 bases at J, with 11 bases between the two ends. Germline assignment: CDR1 MDHEN and CDR2 SYDVKM. This CDR3 contains 13 residues. The CDR3 DNA reads TGTGCCAGCAGTTTAAGGGGTTCGGGTGGCTACACCTTC. Its protein product is CASSLRGSGGYTF.

This clone was seen only a few times. The chain recombines TRBV6-5 with TRBJ2-1; D is unclear. The CDR3 is 13 amino acids. Germline CDR1 reads MNHEY; CDR2 reads SVGAGI. Trimming pared 0 bases from V and 8 bases from J, leaving 8 bases between. In nucleotides, the CDR3 is TGTGCCAGCAGTTACTCAGGCTTGTATGAGCAGTTCTTC. Amino acids: CASSYSGLYEQFF.

The CDR3 loop is CASSPGLAGDEQYF. The DNA of the CDR3 is TGTGCCAGCTCACCAGGACTAGCGGGAGACGAGCAGTACTTC. The chain couples TRBV18 to TRBJ2-7, with 13 bases identical to TRBD2. The CDR3 extends over 14 amino acids. Germline V gives CDR1 KGHSH, CDR2 LQKENI. The trim removed 2 bases at V and 5 bases at J, leaving 0 bases unmatched.

The gene calls are TRBV5-1 and TRBJ2-3, with TRBD1 as a possible D gene (6 bases). The CDR3 loop spans 15 amino acids. The V end was cut by 2 bases, the J end by 0 bases, with 10 bases between. The germline CDR1 and CDR2 sequences are SGHRS and YFSETQ. CDR3 protein: CASSFARGSTDTQYF. CDR3 sequence (DNA): TGCGCCAGCAGCTTCGCCAGGGGCAGCACAGATACGCAGTATTTT. The full variable domain, in which reference TRBV5-1 and TRBJ2-3 provide the parts outside the CDR3, is KAGVTQTPRYLIKTRGQQVTLSCSPISGHRSVSWYQQTPGQGLQFLFEYFSETQRNKGNFPGRFSGRQFSNSRSEMNVSTLELGDSALYLCASSFARGSTDTQYFGPGTRLTVL.

The genes are TRBV10-1 and TRBJ2-2; maybe TRBD1 (7 bases). Trimming pared 2 bases from V and 1 base from J, leaving 23 bases between. Germline assignment: CDR1 WNHNN and CDR2 SYGVQD (reference sequence). The CDR3 is 20 residues long. CDR3 DNA sequence: TGCGCCAGCAGTGAGGTGGAGGGGGCGCGAGCGGAAAAGAACACCGGGGAGCTGTTTTTT. Translating gives CASSEVEGARAEKNTGELFF.

This clone was observed once. The genes are TRBV11-2 and TRBJ2-4; TRBD1 might be the D (5 bases). This CDR3 has 13 residues. The V end was cut by 2 bases, the J end by 5 bases, with 7 bases between. Germline values: CDR1 SGHAT, CDR2 FQNNGV. CDR3 protein: CASSLRQQNIQYF. The CDR3 DNA sequence: TGTGCCAGCAGCTTAAGACAGCAAAACATTCAGTACTTC.

The chain carries TRBV30 and TRBJ1-5; TRBD1 aligns across 12 bases. V gave up 3 bases and J gave up 7 bases; unmatched junction bases: 4. Germline-derived CDR1 and CDR2 are GTSNPN and SVGIG (reference sequence). This CDR3 region has 14 residues. The CDR3: CAWSAGTGGQPQHF. Here the CDR3 DNA reads TGTGCCTGGAGCGCCGGGACAGGGGGCCAGCCCCAGCATTTT.

V and J are TRBV28 and TRBJ2-2; unclear D gene. The CDR3 spans 14 residues. Trimming left V 7 bases short and J 0 bases short, with 9 bases between. Germline lookup yields CDR1 MDHEN and CDR2 SYDVKM. CDR3 nucleotides: TGTGCCAGCACCGGACCGGCGAACACCGGGGAGCTGTTTTTT. It specifies CASTGPANTGELFF.

The rearrangement uses TRBV6-1 and TRBJ2-1, with 13 bases matching TRBD2. The CDR3 consists of 15 residues. Looked up from germline, CDR1 is MNHNS and CDR2 is SASEGT. Trimming cost V 8 bases and J 12 bases; bases outside gene matches: 13. CDR3 residues: CASHVELAGGKGQFF. The CDR3 nucleotides read TGTGCCAGCCATGTGGAACTAGCGGGGGGGAAGGGGCAGTTCTTC.

V is TRBV19 and J is TRBJ1-3, with unresolved D. Trimming removed 5 bases at V and 0 bases at J, with 5 bases between. The CDR3 is 13 amino acids. Germline loops: CDR1 LNHDA, CDR2 SQIVND (reference sequence). CDR3 in amino acids: CASSVISGNTIYF. In DNA, the CDR3 is TGTGCCAGTAGTGTCATCTCTGGAAACACCATATATTTT.

This clone appeared a single time. The V call is TRBV4-1, the J call TRBJ2-1, with D possibly matching TRBD2 (6 bases). The V gene's germline CDR1 is MGHRA and CDR2 YSYEKL. There are 19 residues in the CDR3. V was pared by 3 bases and J by 0 bases, with 21 bases between. Written as DNA, the CDR3 is TGCGCCAGCAGCCATATAGGACGGGGTAGCGGTAGCTCCTACAATGAGCAGTTCTTC. This sequence encodes CASSHIGRGSGSSYNEQFF.

This clone was picked up a small number of times. The chain has TRBV7-2 and TRBJ2-2; D gene unclear. CDR1 is SGHTA and CDR2 is FQGNSA in the germline V gene. Between the trimmed V and J ends, which lost 5 bases and 2 bases, there was a span of 15 bases. The CDR3 totals 16 residues. This chain's CDR3 is CASSASPGYNTGELFF. The DNA of the CDR3 is TGTGCCAGCAGCGCCAGCCCAGGCTATAACACCGGGGAGCTGTTTTTT. Complete variable domain (other parts from reference TRBV7-2 and TRBJ2-2): GAGVSQSPSNKVTEKGKDVELRCDPISGHTALYWYRQSLGQGLEFLIYFQGNSAPDKSGLPSDRFSAERTGGSVSTLTIQRTQQEDSAVYLCASSASPGYNTGELFFGEGSRLTVL.

The J gene is TRBJ1-1, the V gene TRBV7-9; a weak D match, TRBD1 (6 bases). Looked up from germline, CDR1 is SEHNR and CDR2 is FQNEAQ (reference sequence). Trimming stripped 3 bases from V and 6 bases from J, with 11 bases between. The CDR3 loop spans 13 amino acids. The CDR3 bases are TGTGCCAGCAGCTTGACAGGTCGACCTGAAGCTTTCTTT. This encodes CASSLTGRPEAFF.

This sequence joins TRBV10-2 and TRBJ2-2; 7 bases map to TRBD1. The V and J ends lost 8 bases and 0 bases, in that order; junction bases with no gene match: 3. CDR3 length equals 14 residues. The germline CDR1 and CDR2 sequences are WSHSY and SAAADI. The DNA of the CDR3 is TGCGCCAGCCAGGGACAGCCGAACACCGGGGAGCTGTTTTTT. This encodes CASQGQPNTGELFF.

Comment on this clone: With only one base between it and a far larger clone, this is likely a read error. Additional DNA sequences in this sample encode the identical CDR3. The V call is TRBV30, the J call TRBJ1-2; TRBD1 matches 7 bases. CDR1 is GTSNPN and CDR2 is SVGIG in the germline V gene (reference sequence). V trimming: 2 bases; J trimming: 8 bases; junction bases outside the gene matches: 8. The CDR3 length is 13 residues. CDR3 nucleotide sequence: TGTGCCTGGAGTTACCGACAGGGAGACGGCTACACCTTC. Its translation: CAWSYRQGDGYTF.